These 13 T cell receptor beta chains share one sample of origin, sequenced in a study of T cell changes during pregnancy in multiple sclerosis. Some clones are missing from TCRdb's copy, which holds only in-frame ones; the method was immunoSEQ multiplex PCR. The sample lists approximately 90,000 clones; 90% to 95% were seen once. The specimen comprised peripheral blood, sampled after pregnancy. The receptor source for this set is a female donor in good health, enrolled as a control in a pregnancy study.

This chain connects TRBV5-6 to TRBJ2-1; TRBD1 agrees at 8 bases. The CDR3 is made up of 15 amino acids. Germline V gene sequence: CDR1 SGHDT, CDR2 YYEEEE. Trimming removed 4 bases from V and 6 bases from J; junction bases left unmatched: 9. The CDR3, as DNA: TGTGCCAGCAGCCACCCGACAGGGGCCCGCAATGAGCAGTTCTTC. It yields the protein CASSHPTGARNEQFF.

The V and J genes are TRBV7-9 and TRBJ2-1; no clear D. CDR1 and CDR2 (germline): SEHNR, FQNEAQ (reference sequence). The V and J ends lost 5 bases and 4 bases respectively, with 6 bases between them. The CDR3 covers 12 residues. The CDR3 coding sequence is TGTGCCAGCAGCCATCCATACAATGAGCAGTTCTTC. It codes for CASSHPYNEQFF.

The chain combines TRBV7-2 with TRBJ1-5; 9 positions agree with TRBD1. The ends lost 4 bases at V and 6 bases at J; junction bases unmatched: 10. Germline assignment: CDR1 SGHTA and CDR2 FQGNSA. This CDR3 has 16 amino acids. This CDR3 reads CASSSPPQGAGQPQHF. DNA of the CDR3: TGTGCCAGCAGCTCCCCCCCACAGGGGGCTGGTCAGCCCCAGCATTTT.

V and J are TRBV19 and TRBJ2-7; tentatively, D is TRBD1 (6 bases). Per germline, CDR1 LNHDA and CDR2 SQIVND (reference sequence). The CDR3 loop spans 14 amino acids. Trimming removed 6 bases from V and 6 bases from J, with 18 bases in between. CDR3 region: CASSSGGGFGEQYF. The CDR3 DNA reads as TGTGCCAGTAGCTCTGGGGGCGGTTTCGGCGAGCAGTACTTC.

The V and J genes are TRBV7-2 and TRBJ1-6; D may be TRBD1 (6 bases). Deletions cut 5 bases from V and 6 bases from J, with 14 bases between. The CDR3 loop spans 15 amino acids. Looked up from germline, CDR1 is SGHTA and CDR2 is FQGNSA. Here the CDR3 reads CASSPLGGRNSPLHF. CDR3 DNA sequence: TGTGCCAGCAGCCCACTCGGGGGGCGTAATTCACCCCTCCACTTT.

This clone was recorded only once. The chain is built from TRBV25-1 and TRBJ2-5; the D gene is possibly TRBD1 (6 bases). From germline, CDR1 is MGHDK and CDR2 SYGVNS. V dropped 4 bases and J dropped 4 bases, with 13 bases sitting between them. The CDR3 consists of 14 residues. DNA for the CDR3: TGTGCCAGCAGTGGAGGGGGAGTGCGAGAGACCCAGTACTTC. Amino acid sequence: CASSGGGVRETQYF.

V usage is TRBV11-3 and J usage is TRBJ2-7; 9 nucleotides match TRBD1. V lost 5 bases, J lost 4 bases, and 6 bases stayed unmatched. Germline V gene sequence: CDR1 SGHNT, CDR2 YENEEA. The CDR3 runs 14 residues. This chain's CDR3 is CASSGTGGAYEQYF. The CDR3 DNA is TGTGCCAGCAGCGGAACAGGGGGCGCGTACGAGCAGTACTTC.

This sequence joins TRBV28 and TRBJ2-1; 8 bases fit TRBD1. The CDR3 spans 14 residues. The V gene end was trimmed by 6 bases and the J gene end by 7 bases; junction bases not matched to a gene: 8. Germline CDR1 MDHEN, CDR2 SYDVKM. CDR3 amino acids: CASRTDRELNEQFF. The CDR3 nucleotides are TGTGCCAGCAGGACGGACAGGGAGTTAAATGAGCAGTTCTTC.

This sequence joins TRBV7-9 and TRBJ2-3; the D is unclear. The V and J ends lost 3 bases and 3 bases respectively, with 7 bases between them. Germline lookup yields CDR1 SEHNR and CDR2 FQNEAQ (reference sequence). The CDR3 consists of 13 residues. CDR3 sequence: CASSLGVTDTQYF. The CDR3 DNA is TGTGCCAGCAGCTTGGGCGTTACAGATACGCAGTATTTT.

This chain connects TRBV18 to TRBJ2-1, with TRBD2 matching over 8 bases. V dropped 6 bases and J dropped 8; count of bases not matched to a gene: 21. This CDR3 has 18 amino acids. Looked up from germline, CDR1 is KGHSH and CDR2 is LQKENI. This CDR3 is CASSSPGGPRASRDEQFF. CDR3 in DNA: TGTGCCAGCTCCTCACCGGGGGGGCCTAGGGCCTCGAGGGATGAGCAGTTCTTC.

The J gene is TRBJ2-3, the V gene TRBV7-2; the D is unclear. There are 11 residues in the CDR3. The germline CDR1 and CDR2 sequences are SGHTA and FQGNSA. V lost 3 bases and J lost 6, with 4 bases in between. The CDR3: CASSFTDTQYF. The CDR3 nucleotides read TGTGCCAGCAGCTTTACTGATACGCAGTATTTT.

The rearrangement uses TRBV5-1 and TRBJ2-5; 10 bases match TRBD2. CDR1 and CDR2 from the germline V gene are SGHRS and YFSETQ. The CDR3 is 16 amino acids. V lost 0 bases, J lost 3 bases, and 5 bases stayed unmatched. CDR3 DNA: TGCGCCAGCAGCTTGGGCCAGCGGGGGGGCAAAGAGACCCAGTACTTC. This gives the protein CASSLGQRGGKETQYF.

The chain joins TRBV11-3 to TRBJ2-2; TRBD1 aligns across 8 bases. This CDR3 comprises 17 residues. The V gene end was trimmed by 2 bases and the J gene end by 3 bases; junction bases not matched to a gene: 8. Per germline, CDR1 SGHNT and CDR2 YENEEA. The CDR3 DNA sequence: TGTGCCAGCAGCTTAAAATGGACAGGGAGGTACACCGGGGAGCTGTTTTTT. This sequence encodes CASSLKWTGRYTGELFF.